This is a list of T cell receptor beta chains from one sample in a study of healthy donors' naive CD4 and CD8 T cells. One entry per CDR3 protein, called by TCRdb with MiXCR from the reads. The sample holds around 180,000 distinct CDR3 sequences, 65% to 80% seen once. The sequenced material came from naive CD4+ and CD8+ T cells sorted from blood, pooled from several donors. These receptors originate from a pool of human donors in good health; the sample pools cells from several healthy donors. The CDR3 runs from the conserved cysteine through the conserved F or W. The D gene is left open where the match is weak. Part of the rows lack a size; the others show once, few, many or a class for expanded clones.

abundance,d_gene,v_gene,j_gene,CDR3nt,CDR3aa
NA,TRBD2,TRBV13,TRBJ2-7,TGTGCCAGCAGCTTAGAGGCCAGCGGGAGCCGTGAGCAGTACTTC,CASSLEASGSREQYF
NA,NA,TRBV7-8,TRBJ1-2,TGTGCCAGCAGCCCCGCCGGAACAAACACCCGCTATGGCTACACCTTC,CASSPAGTNTRYGYTF
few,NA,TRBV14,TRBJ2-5,TGTGCCAGCAGCCCACACCAAGAGACCCAGTACTTC,CASSPHQETQYF
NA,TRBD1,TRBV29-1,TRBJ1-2,TGCAGCGTTGCGGCGACAGGGTTTGGCTACACCTTC,CSVAATGFGYTF
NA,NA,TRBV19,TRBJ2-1,TGTGCCAGTAGTGTGGGGTACAATGAGCAGTTCTTC,CASSVGYNEQFF
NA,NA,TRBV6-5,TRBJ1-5,TGTGCCAGCAGCGGACAGTCAGGGAGGAATCAGCCCCAGCATTTT,CASSGQSGRNQPQHF
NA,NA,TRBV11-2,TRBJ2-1,TGTGCCAGCAGCTTCGTTTTGGGCAATGAGCAGTTCTTC,CASSFVLGNEQFF
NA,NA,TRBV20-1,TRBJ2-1,TGCAGCGCCGCGCTGGTGGAAAGGGTGGATGAGCAGTTCTTC,CSAALVERVDEQFF
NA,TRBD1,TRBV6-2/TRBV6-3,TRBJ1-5,TGTGCCAGCAGTCCTCCCCGACAGGGGAATCAGCCCCAGCATTTT,CASSPPRQGNQPQHF
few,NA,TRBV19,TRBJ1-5,TGTGCCAGTAGTGGTAGCAATCAGCCCCAGCATTTT,CASSGSNQPQHF
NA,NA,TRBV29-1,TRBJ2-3,TGCAGCGTCGGAACTAGATTAATCACAGATACGCAGTATTTT,CSVGTRLITDTQYF
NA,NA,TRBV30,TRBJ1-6,TGTGCCTGGAGTGTATCTCGCCTAAGCTCCTATAATTCACCCCTCCACTTT,CAWSVSRLSSYNSPLHF
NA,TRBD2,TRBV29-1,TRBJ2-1,TGCAGCCCAACGACTAGCCGCAATGAGCAGTTCTTC,CSPTTSRNEQFF
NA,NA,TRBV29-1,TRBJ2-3,TGCAGCGAAGCGGTACTCACAGATACGCAGTATTTT,CSEAVLTDTQYF
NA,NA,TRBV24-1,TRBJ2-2,TGTGCCACCAGTGGTGGAGCGGGCTGGAACGCCGGGGAGCTGTTTTTT,CATSGGAGWNAGELFF
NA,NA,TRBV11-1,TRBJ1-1,TGTGCCAGCAGCCAAGTCAGGGAGAGGGACACTGAAGCTTTCTTT,CASSQVRERDTEAFF
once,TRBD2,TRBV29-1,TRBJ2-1,TGCAGCGCCCATGTTGAGGGATCACCGATAGTGCGGGCCAGCGGGGTCTCCTACAATGAGCAGTTCTTC,CSAHVEGSPIVRASGVSYNEQFF
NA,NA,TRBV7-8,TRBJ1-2,TGTGCCAGCAGCTTCCACCGGGATGATGGCTACACCTTC,CASSFHRDDGYTF
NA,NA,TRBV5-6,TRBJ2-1,TGTGCCAGCAGTCAGACCCGGGGGCCTGAGCAGTTCTTC,CASSQTRGPEQFF
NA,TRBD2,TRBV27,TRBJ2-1,TGTGCCAGCAGTTTATCAGCGGGGGACTTTAATGAGCAGTTCTTC,CASSLSAGDFNEQFF
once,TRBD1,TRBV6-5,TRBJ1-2,TGTGCCAGCAGTTACAGGGACAGGGACGACATTAACGGCTACACCTTC,CASSYRDRDDINGYTF
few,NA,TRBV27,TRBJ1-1,TGTGCCAGCAGTTTATTTGGTTCTGAAGCTTTCTTT,CASSLFGSEAFF
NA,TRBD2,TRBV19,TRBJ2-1,TGTGCCAGTAGTATAGAGGGCGGGAGACTTTACAATGAGCAGTTCTTC,CASSIEGGRLYNEQFF
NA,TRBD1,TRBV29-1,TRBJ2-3,TGCAGCGTTTGTGAGGGGGCAACCTCAACAGATACGCAGTATTTT,CSVCEGATSTDTQYF
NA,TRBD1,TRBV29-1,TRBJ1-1,TGCAGCGTTGAGGAGACAGGGAGGGAAGCTTTCTTT,CSVEETGREAFF
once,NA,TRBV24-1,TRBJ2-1,TGTGCCACCAGTGATTCTAGGACCGTTCTCAATGAGCAGTTCTTC,CATSDSRTVLNEQFF
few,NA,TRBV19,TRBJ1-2,TGTGCCAGTAGGAAACAGGGAATTGGGGACCGCGACTATGGCTACACCTTC,CASRKQGIGDRDYGYTF
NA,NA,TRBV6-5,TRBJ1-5,TGTGCCAGCGGGTACAATCAGCCCCAGCATTTT,CASGYNQPQHF
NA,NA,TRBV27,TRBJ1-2,TGTGCCAGCAGTCCCGGGACCAGAGGGGGAAGGGATGGCTACACCTTC,CASSPGTRGGRDGYTF
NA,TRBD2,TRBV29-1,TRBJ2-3,TGCAGCGTCGCGACTAGCGGGCCCACAGATACGCAGTATTTT,CSVATSGPTDTQYF
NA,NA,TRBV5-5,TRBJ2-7,TGTGCCAGCAGCCTATCGCGAGACGAGCAGTACTTC,CASSLSRDEQYF
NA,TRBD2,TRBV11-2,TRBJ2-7,TGTGCCAGCAGCTTAGCCCCGGCTAGCGGGAGATACGAGCAGTACTTC,CASSLAPASGRYEQYF
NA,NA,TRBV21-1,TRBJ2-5,TGTGCCAGCAGCAAAGACCACTCTCGGGAGACCCAGTACTTC,CASSKDHSRETQYF
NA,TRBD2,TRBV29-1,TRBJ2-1,TGCAGCGGACTCGGGGGGTACAATGAGCAGTTCTTC,CSGLGGYNEQFF
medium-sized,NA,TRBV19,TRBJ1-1,TGTGCCAGTAGTATTGGATCGCTTACTGAAGCTTTCTTT,CASSIGSLTEAFF
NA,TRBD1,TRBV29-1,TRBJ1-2,TGCAGCGCTGGGACAGGGGGCATCTATGGCTACACCTTC,CSAGTGGIYGYTF
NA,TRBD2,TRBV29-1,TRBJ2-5,TGCAGCGCAGCGGGATTGGGGAAATCGGAGACCCAGTACTTC,CSAAGLGKSETQYF
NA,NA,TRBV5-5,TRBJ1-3,TGTGCCAGCAGCTGGGCTACAGCGGAATCTGGAAACACCATATATTTT,CASSWATAESGNTIYF
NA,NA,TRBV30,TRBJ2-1,TGTGCCTGGAGTGTTGATTTCAGGAATGAGCAGTTCTTC,CAWSVDFRNEQFF
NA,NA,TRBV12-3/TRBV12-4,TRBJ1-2,TGTGCCAGCACCCAAGACGGAAATAACTATGGCTACACCTTC,CASTQDGNNYGYTF
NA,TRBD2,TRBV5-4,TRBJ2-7,TGTGCCACCCTTAGGCGGGAGGCCGCCCCCTACGAGCAGTACTTC,CATLRREAAPYEQYF
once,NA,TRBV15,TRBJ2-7,TGTGCCACCAGCAGGTCCAGCTCCTACGAGCAGTACTTC,CATSRSSSYEQYF
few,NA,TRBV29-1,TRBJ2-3,TGCAGCGTGCTCACAGGGACCACAGATACGCAGTATTTT,CSVLTGTTDTQYF
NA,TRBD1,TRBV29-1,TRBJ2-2,TGCAGCGCCGGGGACAGAGCGAACACCGGGGAGCTGTTTTTT,CSAGDRANTGELFF